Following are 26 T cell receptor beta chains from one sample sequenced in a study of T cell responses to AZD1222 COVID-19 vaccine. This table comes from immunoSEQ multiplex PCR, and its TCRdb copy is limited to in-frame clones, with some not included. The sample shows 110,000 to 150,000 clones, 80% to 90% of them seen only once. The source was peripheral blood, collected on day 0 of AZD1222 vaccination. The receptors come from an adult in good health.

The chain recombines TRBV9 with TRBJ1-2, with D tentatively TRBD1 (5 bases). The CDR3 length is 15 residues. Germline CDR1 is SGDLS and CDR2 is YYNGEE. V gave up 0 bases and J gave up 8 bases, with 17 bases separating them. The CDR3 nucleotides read TGTGCCAGCAGCGTAGATCACAGGCCGGTAGTCGGCTACACCTTC. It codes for CASSVDHRPVVGYTF.

The CDR3 DNA reads as TGTGCCAGCATCTCAGGGGGGTATGGCTACACCTTC. Amino acid sequence: CASISGGYGYTF. V is TRBV28 and J is TRBJ1-2; 7 nucleotides align to TRBD1. Trimming at V came to 7 bases and at J to 5 bases, leaving 4 bases not matched to a gene. This CDR3 has 12 residues. Germline V gene data show CDR1 as MDHEN and CDR2 as SYDVKM.

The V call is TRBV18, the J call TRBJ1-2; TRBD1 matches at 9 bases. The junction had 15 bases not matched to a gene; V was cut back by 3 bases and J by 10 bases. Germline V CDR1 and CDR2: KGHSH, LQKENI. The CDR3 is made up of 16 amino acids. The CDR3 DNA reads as TGTGCCAGCTCACCGACACTAACAGGGGGCTCATGGGACTACACCTTC. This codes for CASSPTLTGGSWDYTF. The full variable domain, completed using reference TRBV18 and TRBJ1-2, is NAGVMQNPRHLVRRRGQEARLRCSPMKGHSHVYWYRQLPEEGLKFMVYLQKENIIDESGMPKERFSAEFPKEGPSILRIQQVVRGDSAAYFCASSPTLTGGSWDYTFGSGTRLTVV.

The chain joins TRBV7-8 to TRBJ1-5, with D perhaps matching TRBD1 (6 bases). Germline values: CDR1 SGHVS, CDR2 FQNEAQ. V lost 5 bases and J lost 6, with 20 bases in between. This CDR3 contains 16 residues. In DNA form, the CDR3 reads TGTGCCAGCAGCGCCGAACCGACAGGTTTTGGTCAGCCCCAGCATTTT. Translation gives CASSAEPTGFGQPQHF.

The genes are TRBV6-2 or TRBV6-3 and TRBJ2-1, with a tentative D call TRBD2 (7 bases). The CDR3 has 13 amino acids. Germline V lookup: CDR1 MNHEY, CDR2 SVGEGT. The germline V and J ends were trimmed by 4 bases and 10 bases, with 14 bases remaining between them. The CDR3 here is CASSSAGAGEQFF. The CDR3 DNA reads TGTGCCAGCAGTTCTGCGGGGGCTGGCGAGCAGTTCTTC.

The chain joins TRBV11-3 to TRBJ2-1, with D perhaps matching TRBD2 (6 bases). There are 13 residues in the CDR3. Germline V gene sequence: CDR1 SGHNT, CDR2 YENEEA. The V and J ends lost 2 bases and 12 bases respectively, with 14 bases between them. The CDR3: CASSLTPLEGQFF. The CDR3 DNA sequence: TGTGCCAGCAGCTTAACCCCGCTGGAGGGGCAGTTCTTC.

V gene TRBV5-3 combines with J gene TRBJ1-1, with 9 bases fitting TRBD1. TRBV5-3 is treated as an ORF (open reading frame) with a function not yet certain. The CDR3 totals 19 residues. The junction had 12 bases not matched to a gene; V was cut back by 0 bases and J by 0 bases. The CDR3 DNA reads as TGTGCCAGAAGCTTGGACGGGGTCGGACAGGGGTGGATGAACACTGAAGCTTTCTTT. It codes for CARSLDGVGQGWMNTEAFF.

The CDR3: CASSQGSAVTNSPLHF. CDR3 nucleotide sequence: TGTGCCAGCAGCCAGGGTTCGGCAGTTACCAATTCACCCCTCCACTTT. The chain uses TRBV3-1 (or the pseudogene TRBV3-2) and TRBJ1-6; D remains unclear. The V end was cut by 3 bases, the J end by 7 bases, with 16 bases between. From germline, CDR1 is LGHDT and CDR2 YNNKEL (reference sequence). The CDR3 covers 16 residues.

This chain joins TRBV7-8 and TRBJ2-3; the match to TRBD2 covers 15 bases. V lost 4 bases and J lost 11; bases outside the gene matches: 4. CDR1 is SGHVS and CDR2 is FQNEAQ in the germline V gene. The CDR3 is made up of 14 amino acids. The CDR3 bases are TGTGCCAGCAGCTACGGACTAGCGGGGGGGATGCAGTATTTT. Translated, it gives CASSYGLAGGMQYF.

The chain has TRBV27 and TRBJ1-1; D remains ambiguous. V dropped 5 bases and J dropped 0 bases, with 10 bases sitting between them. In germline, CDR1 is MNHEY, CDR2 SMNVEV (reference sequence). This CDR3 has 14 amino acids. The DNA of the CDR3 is TGTGCCAGCAGTACGGACGGATTGAACACTGAAGCTTTCTTT. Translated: CASSTDGLNTEAFF.

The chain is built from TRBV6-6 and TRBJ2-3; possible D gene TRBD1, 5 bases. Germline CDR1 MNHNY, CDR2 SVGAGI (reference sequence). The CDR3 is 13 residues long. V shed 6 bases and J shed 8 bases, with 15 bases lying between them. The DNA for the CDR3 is TGTGCCAGCAGCCCAGGGCCCCCGGGTACGCAGTATTTT. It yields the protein CASSPGPPGTQYF.

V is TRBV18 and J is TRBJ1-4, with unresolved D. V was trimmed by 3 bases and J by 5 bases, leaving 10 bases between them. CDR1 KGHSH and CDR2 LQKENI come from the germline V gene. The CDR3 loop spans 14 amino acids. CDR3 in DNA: TGTGCCAGCTCACCCCTCCCAGAAAATGAAAAACTGTTTTTT. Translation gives CASSPLPENEKLFF. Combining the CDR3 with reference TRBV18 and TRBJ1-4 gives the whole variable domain NAGVMQNPRHLVRRRGQEARLRCSPMKGHSHVYWYRQLPEEGLKFMVYLQKENIIDESGMPKERFSAEFPKEGPSILRIQQVVRGDSAAYFCASSPLPENEKLFFGSGTQLSVL.

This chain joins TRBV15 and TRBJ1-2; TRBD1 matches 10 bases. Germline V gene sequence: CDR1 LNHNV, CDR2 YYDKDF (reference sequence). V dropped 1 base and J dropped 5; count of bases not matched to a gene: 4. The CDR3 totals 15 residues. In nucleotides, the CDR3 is TGTGCCACCAGCAGAGGAGGGACAGGGGTTTATGGCTACACCTTC. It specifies CATSRGGTGVYGYTF.

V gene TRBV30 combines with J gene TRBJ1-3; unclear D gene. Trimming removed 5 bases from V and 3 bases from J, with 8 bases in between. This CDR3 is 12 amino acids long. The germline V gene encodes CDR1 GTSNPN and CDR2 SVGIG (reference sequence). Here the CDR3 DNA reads TGTGCCTGGGTTGGACTTGGAAACACCATATATTTT. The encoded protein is CAWVGLGNTIYF.

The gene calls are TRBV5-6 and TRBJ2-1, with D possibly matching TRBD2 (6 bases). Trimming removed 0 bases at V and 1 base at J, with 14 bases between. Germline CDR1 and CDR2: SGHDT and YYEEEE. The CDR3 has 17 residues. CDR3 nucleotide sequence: TGTGCCAGCAGCTTGGGGGGCCCTAGCGCATCCTACAATGAGCAGTTCTTC. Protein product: CASSLGGPSASYNEQFF.

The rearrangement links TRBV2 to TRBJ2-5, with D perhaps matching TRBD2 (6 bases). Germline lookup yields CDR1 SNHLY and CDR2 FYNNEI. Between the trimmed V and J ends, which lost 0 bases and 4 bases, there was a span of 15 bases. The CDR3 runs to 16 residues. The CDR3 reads CASSEAALAGGETQYF. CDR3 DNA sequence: TGTGCCAGCAGTGAAGCTGCACTAGCCGGGGGAGAGACCCAGTACTTC. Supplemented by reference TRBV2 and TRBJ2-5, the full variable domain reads EPEVTQTPSHQVTQMGQEVILRCVPISNHLYFYWYRQILGQKVEFLVSFYNNEISEKSEIFDDQFSVERPDGSNFTLKIRSTKLEDSAMYFCASSEAALAGGETQYFGPGTRLLVL.

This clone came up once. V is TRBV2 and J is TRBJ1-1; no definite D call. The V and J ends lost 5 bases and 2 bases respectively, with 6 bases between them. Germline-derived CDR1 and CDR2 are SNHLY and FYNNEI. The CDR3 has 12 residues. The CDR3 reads CASSWENTEAFF. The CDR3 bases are TGTGCCAGCAGTTGGGAAAACACTGAAGCTTTCTTT.

The CDR3 here is CAWKQTGGAGYTF. The CDR3 DNA follows: TGTGCCTGGAAGCAAACAGGGGGCGCAGGCTACACCTTC. The chain combines TRBV30 with TRBJ1-2; TRBD1 matches at 9 bases. CDR3 size: 13 residues. The germline V gene has CDR1 GTSNPN and CDR2 SVGIG (reference sequence). V gave up 4 bases and J gave up 8 bases; unmatched junction bases: 8.

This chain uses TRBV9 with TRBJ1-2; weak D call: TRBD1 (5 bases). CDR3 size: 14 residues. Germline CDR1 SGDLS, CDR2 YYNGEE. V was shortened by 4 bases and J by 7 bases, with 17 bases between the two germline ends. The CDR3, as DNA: TGTGCCAGCAGCCCTCCCCAGGGAGGCGTTGGCTACACCTTC. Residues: CASSPPQGGVGYTF.

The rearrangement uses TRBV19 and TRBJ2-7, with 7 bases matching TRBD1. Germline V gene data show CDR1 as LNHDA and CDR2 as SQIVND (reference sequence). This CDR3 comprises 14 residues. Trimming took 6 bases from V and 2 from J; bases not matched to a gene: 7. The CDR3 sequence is CASRPRQGAYEQYF. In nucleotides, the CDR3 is TGTGCCAGTAGGCCTCGACAGGGAGCCTACGAGCAGTACTTC.

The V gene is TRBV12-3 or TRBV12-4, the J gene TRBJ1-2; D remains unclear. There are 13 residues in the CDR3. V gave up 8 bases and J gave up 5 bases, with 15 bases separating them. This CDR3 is CASARDKGYGYTF. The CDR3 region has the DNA TGTGCCAGCGCCCGAGACAAAGGGTATGGCTACACCTTC.

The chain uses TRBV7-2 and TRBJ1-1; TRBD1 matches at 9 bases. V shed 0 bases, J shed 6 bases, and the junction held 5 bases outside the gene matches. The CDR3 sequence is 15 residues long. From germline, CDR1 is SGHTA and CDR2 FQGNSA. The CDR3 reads CASSLAGTGSSEAFF. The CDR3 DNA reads TGTGCCAGCAGCTTAGCGGGGACAGGGTCTTCTGAAGCTTTCTTT.

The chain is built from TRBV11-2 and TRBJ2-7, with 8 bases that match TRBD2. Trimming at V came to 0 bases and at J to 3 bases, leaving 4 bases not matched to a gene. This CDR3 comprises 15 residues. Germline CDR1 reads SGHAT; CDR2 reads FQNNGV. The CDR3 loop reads CASSLDPSGGYEQYF. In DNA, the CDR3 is TGTGCCAGCAGCTTAGATCCCAGCGGGGGCTACGAGCAGTACTTC.

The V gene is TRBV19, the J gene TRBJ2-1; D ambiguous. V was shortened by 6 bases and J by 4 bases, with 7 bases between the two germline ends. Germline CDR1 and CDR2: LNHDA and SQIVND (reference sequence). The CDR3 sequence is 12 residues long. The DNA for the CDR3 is TGTGCCAGTAGCACACCTTACAATGAGCAGTTCTTC. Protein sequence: CASSTPYNEQFF.

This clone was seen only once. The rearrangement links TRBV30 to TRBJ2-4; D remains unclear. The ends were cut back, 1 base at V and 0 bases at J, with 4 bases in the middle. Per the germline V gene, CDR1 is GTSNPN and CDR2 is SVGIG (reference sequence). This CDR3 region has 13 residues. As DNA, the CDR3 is TGTGCCTGGAGTGGTCTAGCCAAAAACATTCAGTACTTC. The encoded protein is CAWSGLAKNIQYF.

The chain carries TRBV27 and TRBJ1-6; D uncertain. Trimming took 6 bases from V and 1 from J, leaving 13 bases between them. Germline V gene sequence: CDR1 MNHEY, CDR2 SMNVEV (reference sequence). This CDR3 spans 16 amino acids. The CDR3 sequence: CASRPGGTSYNSPLHF. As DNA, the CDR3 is TGTGCCAGCAGGCCAGGCGGAACTTCCTATAATTCACCCCTCCACTTT.